Below, 29 T cell receptor beta chains from the same sample are listed, as sequenced in a study of T cells expressing NK-cell markers. TCRdb reworked the 5' RACE reads into one entry per CDR3 protein, no DNA. This repertoire includes about 260,000 distinct CDR3 sequences. The sequencing sample was made of blood T cells: a sorted CD56 or NKG2C T cell subset, CD4+ or CD8+ T cells, or bulk PBMC T cells (not recorded which). These receptors were taken from a woman aged 18 to 75 in good health.

The V gene is TRBV12-3 or TRBV12-4, the J gene TRBJ2-2. CDR3 length: 11 residues. The chain's CDR3 is CASSRLGELFF.

J is TRBJ1-6 and V is TRBV12-3 or TRBV12-4. CDR3 length equals 15 residues. The CDR3 is CASSSLTPYNSPLHF.

This rearrangement joins TRBV18 to TRBJ2-7; no DNA is available, so the TRBD1 call from TCRdb remains unchecked. Per the germline V gene, CDR1 is KGHSH and CDR2 is LQKENI. The CDR3 is made up of 15 amino acids. The CDR3 reads CASSPGTGALYEQYF. Combining the CDR3 with reference TRBV18 and TRBJ2-7 gives the whole variable domain NAGVMQNPRHLVRRRGQEARLRCSPMKGHSHVYWYRQLPEEGLKFMVYLQKENIIDESGMPKERFSAEFPKEGPSILRIQQVVRGDSAAYFCASSPGTGALYEQYFGPGTRLTVT.

The chain carries TRBV5-1 and TRBJ2-6; the D call from TCRdb, TRBD2, cannot be confirmed without DNA. Germline loops: CDR1 SGHRS, CDR2 YFSETQ. CDR3 length equals 19 residues. This chain's CDR3 is CASSYPRGRGNSGANVLTF.

The chain uses TRBV7-2 and TRBJ2-1; TCRdb's D gene call, TRBD1, goes unchecked for lack of DNA. The CDR3 is made up of 15 amino acids. Germline V gives CDR1 SGHTA, CDR2 FQGNSA. This chain's CDR3 is CASSLRDRPYNEQFF.

The chain uses TRBV18 and TRBJ2-5; the D call of TRBD1 rests on TCRdb alone, since no DNA is present to check it. Looked up from germline, CDR1 is KGHSH and CDR2 is LQKENI. This CDR3 spans 15 amino acids. The CDR3 loop reads CASSPKDRAQETQYF.

The chain employs TRBV11-3 and TRBJ2-2. CDR3 length: 13 residues. Germline values: CDR1 SGHNT, CDR2 YENEEA. CDR3 sequence reads: CASSLDQIGELFF.

J is TRBJ2-3 and V is TRBV20-1; TCRdb reports TRBD2, a call that lacks DNA to check it against. The CDR3 length is 16 residues. Germline CDR1 reads DFQATT; CDR2 reads SNEGSKA (reference sequence). CDR3 protein: CSAGSIAGGPTDTQYF.

V gene TRBV7-3 combines with J gene TRBJ1-2. Germline values: CDR1 SGHTA, CDR2 FQGTGA. The CDR3 consists of 13 residues. This CDR3 reads CASSSAGHYGYTF.

The chain uses TRBV12-3 or TRBV12-4 and TRBJ2-7; with no DNA, the TCRdb D assignment of TRBD1 cannot be verified. The CDR3 is 13 residues long. CDR3 in amino acids: CASRDRYDYEQYF.

The rearrangement joins TRBV20-1 to TRBJ1-4; no DNA is available, so the TRBD1 call from TCRdb remains unchecked. Germline V CDR1 and CDR2: DFQATT, SNEGSKA (reference sequence). CDR3 length: 13 amino acids. The CDR3 region is CSAREGLREKLFF.

J is TRBJ2-1 and V is TRBV9; the D call from TCRdb, TRBD1, cannot be confirmed without DNA. The CDR3 loop spans 15 amino acids. The germline gives CDR1 SGDLS, CDR2 YYNGEE. The CDR3 protein is CASRAAGQGTSEQFF. The variable domain in full, with the rest retrieved from reference TRBV9 and TRBJ2-1, is DSGVTQTPKHLITATGQRVTLRCSPRSGDLSVYWYQQSLDQGLQFLIQYYNGEERAKGNILERFSAQQFPDLHSELNLSSLELGDSALYFCASRAAGQGTSEQFFGPGTRLTVL.

This chain uses TRBV6-1 with TRBJ1-5. The germline CDR1 and CDR2 sequences are MNHNS and SASEGT. This CDR3 has 17 residues. The CDR3 region is CASSSKGIAGILQPQHF.

The rearrangement links TRBV29-1 to TRBJ2-5; no DNA is available, so the TRBD1 call from TCRdb remains unchecked. Germline V CDR1 and CDR2: SQVTM, ANQGSEA. The CDR3 has 13 amino acids. CDR3 loop: CSSRGGRAETQYF. Looking up the rest from reference TRBV29-1 and TRBJ2-5 gives the full variable domain: SAVISQKPSRDICQRGTSLTIQCQVDSQVTMMFWYRQQPGQSLTLIATANQGSEATYESGFVIDKFPISRPNLTFSTLTVSNMSPEDSSIYLCSSRGGRAETQYFGPGTRLLVL.

The chain has TRBV7-3 and TRBJ2-3; without DNA, the TCRdb call of TRBD2 cannot be checked. The CDR3 length is 16 residues. The germline gives CDR1 SGHTA, CDR2 FQGTGA. The CDR3 here is CASSPRLVTSTDTQYF.

The rearrangement joins TRBV7-2 to TRBJ2-7; TCRdb outputs TRBD1, but without DNA this stays unchecked. Germline CDR1 reads SGHTA; CDR2 reads FQGNSA. This CDR3 comprises 13 residues. CDR3 sequence: CASSRDRGYEQYF.

The chain recombines TRBV7-9 with TRBJ2-5; TCRdb picks TRBD2, but there is no DNA to check that call. The CDR3 covers 12 residues. Germline V gene lookup returns CDR1 SEHNR and CDR2 FQNEAQ (reference sequence). CDR3 amino acids: CASSSGVQTQYF. The variable domain in full, completed from reference TRBV7-9 and TRBJ2-5, reads DTGVSQNPRHKITKRGQNVTFRCDPISEHNRLYWYRQTLGQGPEFLTYFQNEAQLEKSRLLSDRFSAERPKGSFSTLEIQRTEQGDSAMYLCASSSGVQTQYFGPGTRLLVL.

The gene calls are TRBV20-1 and TRBJ2-7; TCRdb reports TRBD1, a call that lacks DNA to check it against. Per the germline V gene, CDR1 is DFQATT and CDR2 is SNEGSKA (reference sequence). CDR3 size: 14 residues. The CDR3 reads CSALPGGTGYLQYF.

The chain has TRBV12-3 or TRBV12-4 and TRBJ2-2. The CDR3 has 15 amino acids. CDR3 sequence: CASSYTGSHTGELFF.

The J gene is TRBJ2-7, the V gene TRBV11-1; TCRdb picks TRBD1, but there is no DNA to check that call. Germline CDR1 and CDR2: SGHAT and FQDESV (reference sequence). The CDR3 sequence is 18 residues long. The CDR3 protein is CASSPAGHRLSPSYEQYF.

The chain recombines TRBV7-9 with TRBJ2-5; the D call from TCRdb, TRBD1, cannot be confirmed without DNA. Germline V gene data show CDR1 as SEHNR and CDR2 as FQNEAQ (reference sequence). The CDR3 spans 13 residues. Here the CDR3 reads CASSLVGAETQYF.

V and J are TRBV2 and TRBJ2-1; there is no DNA to check the TCRdb D call of TRBD2. Germline lookup yields CDR1 SNHLY and CDR2 FYNNEI. The CDR3 length is 16 residues. The CDR3 here is CASSATSGSSYNEQFF.

The CDR3 loop reads CASSHDGTNQPQHF. The V and J genes are TRBV6-2 or TRBV6-3 and TRBJ1-5. Germline V CDR1 and CDR2: MNHEY, SVGEGT. The CDR3 is 14 amino acids.

This chain links TRBV7-9 with TRBJ2-1; TCRdb lists TRBD2, though no DNA is available to test this call. The CDR3 covers 15 residues. Germline V gene lookup returns CDR1 SEHNR and CDR2 FQNEAQ (reference sequence). CDR3 in amino acids: CASSSRLGTGNEQFF.

The chain has TRBV4-2 and TRBJ1-6. Germline V lookup: CDR1 LGHNA, CDR2 YNFKEQ. This CDR3 is built from 13 residues. The CDR3 here is CASSQDLLGPLHF.

This chain uses TRBV18 with TRBJ1-4. There are 14 residues in the CDR3. Germline V gene lookup returns CDR1 KGHSH and CDR2 LQKENI. CDR3 amino acids: CASSPPGSSWSLFF.

V is TRBV12-3 or TRBV12-4 and J is TRBJ1-2; TCRdb reports TRBD1, a call that lacks DNA to check it against. The CDR3 is 13 amino acids. Here the CDR3 reads CASSGGGNYGYTF.

The chain couples TRBV25-1 to TRBJ1-2. Germline CDR1 reads MGHDK; CDR2 reads SYGVNS. This CDR3 is 14 amino acids long. Here the CDR3 reads CASSEWWYKDGYTF.

The chain couples TRBV20-1 to TRBJ2-1; checking the TCRdb D call of TRBD2 is not possible without DNA. Germline CDR1 and CDR2: DFQATT and SNEGSKA (reference sequence). This CDR3 has 14 residues. The CDR3: CSALTSGVDNEQFF.